This TCR beta chain was identified during a study of beta chain features in type 1 diabetes. Germline-derived CDR1 and CDR2 are MNHNS and SASEGT. The CDR3 covers 12 residues. V shed 2 bases and J shed 3 bases, with 5 bases lying between them. General observations from the study: Shortening of TCRB CDR3s, moderate but significant, appeared in all four CD4+ subsets of Type 1 diabetes patients. The study notes PCR might favor shorter templates equally in patients and controls.

To note about this clone: Antigen unknown.

Sequencing targeted expressed TCRB transcripts, as all isolated RNA had been reverse transcribed. Sequencing used immunoSEQ multiplex PCR; TCRdb keeps in-frame clones, though not all of them. The sample consists of around 250,000 clones, approximately 25% of them appearing once. The sequenced sample was naive CD4+ T cells from blood. The TCR sequence derives from a woman aged 25 to 39 with type 1 diabetes. This chain links TRBV6-1 with TRBJ2-7; the D is unclear. CDR3 DNA: TGTGCCAGCAGTGAAACAAACTACGAGCAGTACTTC. It yields the protein CASSETNYEQYF.